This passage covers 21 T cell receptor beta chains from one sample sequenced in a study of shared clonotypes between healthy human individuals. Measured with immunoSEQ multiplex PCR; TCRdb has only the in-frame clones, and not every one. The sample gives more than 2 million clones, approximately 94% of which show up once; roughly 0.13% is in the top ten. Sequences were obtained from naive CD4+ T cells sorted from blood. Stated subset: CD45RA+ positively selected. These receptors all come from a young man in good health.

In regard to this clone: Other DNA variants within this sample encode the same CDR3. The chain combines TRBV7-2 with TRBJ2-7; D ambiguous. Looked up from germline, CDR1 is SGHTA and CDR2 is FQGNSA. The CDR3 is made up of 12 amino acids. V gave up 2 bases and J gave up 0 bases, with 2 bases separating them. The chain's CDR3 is CASSLSSYEQYF. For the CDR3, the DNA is TGTGCCAGCAGCTTAAGCTCCTACGAGCAGTACTTC.

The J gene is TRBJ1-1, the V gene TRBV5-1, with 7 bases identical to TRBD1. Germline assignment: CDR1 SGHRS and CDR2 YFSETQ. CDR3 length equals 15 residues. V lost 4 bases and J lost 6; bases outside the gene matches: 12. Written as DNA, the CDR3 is TGCGCCAGCAGCGGAGGCTCCGGAGGGGGCTCTGAAGCTTTCTTT. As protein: CASSGGSGGGSEAFF.

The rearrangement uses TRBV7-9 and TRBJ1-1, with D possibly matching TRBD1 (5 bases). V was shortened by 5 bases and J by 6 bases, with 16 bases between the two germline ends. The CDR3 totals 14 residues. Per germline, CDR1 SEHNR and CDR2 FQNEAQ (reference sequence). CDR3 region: CASSAEGRTPEAFF. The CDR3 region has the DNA TGTGCCAGCAGCGCTGAGGGGAGGACCCCTGAAGCTTTCTTT.

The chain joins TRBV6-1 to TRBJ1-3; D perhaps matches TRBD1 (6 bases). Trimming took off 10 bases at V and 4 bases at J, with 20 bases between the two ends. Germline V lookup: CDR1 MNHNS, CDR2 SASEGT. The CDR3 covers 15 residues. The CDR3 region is CATFPPGAGGNTIYF. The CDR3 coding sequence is TGTGCCACCTTTCCCCCGGGGGCAGGAGGAAACACCATATATTTT.

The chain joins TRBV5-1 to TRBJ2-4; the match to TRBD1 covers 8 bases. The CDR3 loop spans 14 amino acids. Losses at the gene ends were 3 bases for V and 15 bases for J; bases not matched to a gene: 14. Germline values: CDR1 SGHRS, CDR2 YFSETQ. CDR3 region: CASSSTGQGVEVYF. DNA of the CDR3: TGCGCCAGCAGCTCGACCGGACAGGGTGTTGAGGTGTACTTC.

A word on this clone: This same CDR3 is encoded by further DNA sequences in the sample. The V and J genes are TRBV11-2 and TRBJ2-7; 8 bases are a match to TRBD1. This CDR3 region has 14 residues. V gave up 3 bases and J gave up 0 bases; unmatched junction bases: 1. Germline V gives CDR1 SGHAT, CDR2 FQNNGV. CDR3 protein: CASSFTGGSYEQYF. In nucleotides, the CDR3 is TGTGCCAGCAGCTTTACAGGGGGCTCCTACGAGCAGTACTTC.

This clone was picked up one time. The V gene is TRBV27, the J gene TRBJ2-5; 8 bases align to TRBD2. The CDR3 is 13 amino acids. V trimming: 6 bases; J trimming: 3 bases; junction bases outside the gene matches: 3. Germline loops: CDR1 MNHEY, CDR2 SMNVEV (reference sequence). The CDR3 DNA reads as TGTGCCAGCAGGGGAGCGGGAGAAGAGACCCAGTACTTC. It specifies CASRGAGEETQYF.

The chain's CDR3 is CASSIGEGSRTDTQYF. The CDR3 coding sequence is TGTGCCAGCAGCATCGGGGAGGGCTCGAGGACAGATACGCAGTATTTT. The V gene is TRBV11-3, the J gene TRBJ2-3; 7 nucleotides match TRBD2. The trim removed 5 bases at V and 3 bases at J, leaving 11 bases unmatched. The CDR3 is 16 residues long. The germline V gene has CDR1 SGHNT and CDR2 YENEEA.

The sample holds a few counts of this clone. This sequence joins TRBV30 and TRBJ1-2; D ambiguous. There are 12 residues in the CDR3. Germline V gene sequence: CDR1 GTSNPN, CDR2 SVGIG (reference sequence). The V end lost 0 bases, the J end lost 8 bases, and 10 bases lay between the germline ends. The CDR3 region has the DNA TGTGCCTGGAGTGTACAGACACTGGGCTACACCTTC. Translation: CAWSVQTLGYTF.

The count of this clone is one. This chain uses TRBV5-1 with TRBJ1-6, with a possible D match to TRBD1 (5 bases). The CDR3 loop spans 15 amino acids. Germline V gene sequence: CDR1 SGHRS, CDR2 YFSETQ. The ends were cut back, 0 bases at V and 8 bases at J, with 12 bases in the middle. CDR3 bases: TGCGCCAGCAGCTTGGAGGCAGGGAAGGATTCACCCCTCCACTTT. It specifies CASSLEAGKDSPLHF.

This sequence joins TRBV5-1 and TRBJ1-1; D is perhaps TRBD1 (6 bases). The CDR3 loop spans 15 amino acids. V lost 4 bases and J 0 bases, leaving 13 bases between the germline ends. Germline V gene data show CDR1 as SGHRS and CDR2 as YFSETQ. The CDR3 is CASSPGQYLNTEAFF. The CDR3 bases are TGCGCCAGCAGCCCTGGACAGTACCTGAACACTGAAGCTTTCTTT.

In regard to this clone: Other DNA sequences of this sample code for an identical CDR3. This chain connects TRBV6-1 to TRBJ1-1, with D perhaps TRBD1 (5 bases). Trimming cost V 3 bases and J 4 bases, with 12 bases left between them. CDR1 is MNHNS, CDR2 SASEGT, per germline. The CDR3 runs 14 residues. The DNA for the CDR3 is TGTGCCAGCAGTGAGGGGGGTTTGGGCACTGAAGCTTTCTTT. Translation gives CASSEGGLGTEAFF.

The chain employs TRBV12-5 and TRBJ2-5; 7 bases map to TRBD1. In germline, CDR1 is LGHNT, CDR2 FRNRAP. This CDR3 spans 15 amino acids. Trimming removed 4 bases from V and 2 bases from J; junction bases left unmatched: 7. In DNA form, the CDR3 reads TGTGCTAGTGGTTCGTCGGGACAGCGGCAAGAGACCCAGTACTTC. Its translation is CASGSSGQRQETQYF.

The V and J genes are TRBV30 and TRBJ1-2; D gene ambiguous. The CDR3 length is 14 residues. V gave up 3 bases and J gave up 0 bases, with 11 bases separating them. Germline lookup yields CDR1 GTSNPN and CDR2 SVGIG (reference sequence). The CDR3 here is CAWSRDIANYGYTF. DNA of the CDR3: TGTGCCTGGAGCCGGGATATAGCTAACTATGGCTACACCTTC.

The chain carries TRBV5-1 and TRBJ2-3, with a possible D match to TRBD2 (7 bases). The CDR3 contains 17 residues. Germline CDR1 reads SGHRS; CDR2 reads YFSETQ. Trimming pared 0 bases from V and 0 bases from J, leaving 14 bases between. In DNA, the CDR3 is TGCGCCAGCAGCTTGGTGGCGGGGGCGGGCAGCACAGATACGCAGTATTTT. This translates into CASSLVAGAGSTDTQYF.

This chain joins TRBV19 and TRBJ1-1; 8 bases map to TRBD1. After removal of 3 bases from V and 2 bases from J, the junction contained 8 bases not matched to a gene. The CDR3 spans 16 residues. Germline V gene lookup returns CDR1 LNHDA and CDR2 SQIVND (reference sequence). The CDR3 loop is CASSIAGDRGNTEAFF. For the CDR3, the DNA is TGTGCCAGTAGTATCGCGGGCGACAGGGGTAACACTGAAGCTTTCTTT.

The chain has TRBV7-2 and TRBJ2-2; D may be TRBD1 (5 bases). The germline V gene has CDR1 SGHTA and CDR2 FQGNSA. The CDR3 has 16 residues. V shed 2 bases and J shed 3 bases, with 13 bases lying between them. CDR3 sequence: CASSLSTQGDTGELFF. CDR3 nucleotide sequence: TGTGCCAGCAGCTTATCCACGCAGGGTGACACCGGGGAGCTGTTTTTT.

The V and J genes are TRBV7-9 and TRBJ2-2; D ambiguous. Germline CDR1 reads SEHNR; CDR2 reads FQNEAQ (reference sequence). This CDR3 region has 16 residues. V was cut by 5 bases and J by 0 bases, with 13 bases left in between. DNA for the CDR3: TGTGCCAGCAGCCTAAGTGGCCCTACGAACACCGGGGAGCTGTTTTTT. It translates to CASSLSGPTNTGELFF.

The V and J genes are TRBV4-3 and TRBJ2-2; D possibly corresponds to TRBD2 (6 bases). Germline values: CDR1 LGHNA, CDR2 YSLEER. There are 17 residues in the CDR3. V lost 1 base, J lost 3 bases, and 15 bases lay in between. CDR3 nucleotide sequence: TGCGCCAGCAGCCAAGGACAGAGATGGGGGGACACCGGGGAGCTGTTTTTT. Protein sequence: CASSQGQRWGDTGELFF.

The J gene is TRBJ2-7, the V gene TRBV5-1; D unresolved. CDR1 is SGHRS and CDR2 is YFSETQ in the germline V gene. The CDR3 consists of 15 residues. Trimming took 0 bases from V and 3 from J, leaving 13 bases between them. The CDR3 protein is CASSLVGGPGYEQYF. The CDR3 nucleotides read TGCGCCAGCAGCTTGGTGGGTGGCCCCGGCTACGAGCAGTACTTC.

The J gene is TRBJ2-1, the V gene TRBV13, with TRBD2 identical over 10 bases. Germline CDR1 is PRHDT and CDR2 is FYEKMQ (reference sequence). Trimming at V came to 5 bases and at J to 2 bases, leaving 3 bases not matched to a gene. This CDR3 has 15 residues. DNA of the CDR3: TGTGCCAGCAGCCCTAGCGGGAGTACCTACAATGAGCAGTTCTTC. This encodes CASSPSGSTYNEQFF.